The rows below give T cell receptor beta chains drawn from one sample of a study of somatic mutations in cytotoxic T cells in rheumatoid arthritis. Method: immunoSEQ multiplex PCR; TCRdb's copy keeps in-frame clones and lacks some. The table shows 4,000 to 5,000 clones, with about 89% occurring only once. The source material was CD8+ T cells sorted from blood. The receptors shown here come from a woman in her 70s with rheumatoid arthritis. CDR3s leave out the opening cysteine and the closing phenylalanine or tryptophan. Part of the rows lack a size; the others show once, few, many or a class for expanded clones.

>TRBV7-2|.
ASSPLGGGAYEQY
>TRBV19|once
ASSTRHNSYNEQF
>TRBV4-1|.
ASSQEASLAHEQY
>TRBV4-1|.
ASIGQANTGELF
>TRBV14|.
ASSQGGGDGYT
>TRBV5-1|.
ASSLGEATQY
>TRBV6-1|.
ASKKRLGTDTQY
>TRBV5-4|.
ALGQTTDTQY
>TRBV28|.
ASSFPGTLGNQPQH
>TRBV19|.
ASSIHRGGGYT
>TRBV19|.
ASSTGTGGTEAF
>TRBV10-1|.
ASSESGQTHSYEQY
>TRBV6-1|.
ASSYEGDYT
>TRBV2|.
ASSERPFGTYEQY
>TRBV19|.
ASSETSGINSYEQY
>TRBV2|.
ASKLAVDNQPQH
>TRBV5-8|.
ASSREGKTQY
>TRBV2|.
ASVEGVPLEQY
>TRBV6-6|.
ASSPRGLATNEKLF
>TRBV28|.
ASSLWDRDDGYT
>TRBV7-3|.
ASGTGGYNEQF
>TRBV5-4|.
ASSPGDNYEQY
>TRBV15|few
ATSPGRGGETQY
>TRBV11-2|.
ASSLGSGAYEQY
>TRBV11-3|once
ASSLVPLGAYEQY
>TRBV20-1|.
SAGGGYGYT
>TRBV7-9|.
ASSPHRDEAF
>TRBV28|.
ASSTTGGNTEAF
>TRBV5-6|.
ASSPSGSNQPQH
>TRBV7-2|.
ASSLVSGRGAF
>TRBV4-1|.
ASSRGQGQDEQF
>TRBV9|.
ASSVEGLNTEAF
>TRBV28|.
ASSFYGGGNTIY
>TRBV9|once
ASSVLPSGRVEDTQY
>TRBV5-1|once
ASSLARGRSSYNEQF
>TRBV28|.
ASKPTGFWGYT
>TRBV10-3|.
AISSTGTGFDEQY
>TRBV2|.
ASSPGYEQY
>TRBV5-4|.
ASRAAGSETQY
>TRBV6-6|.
ASTHGEIAF
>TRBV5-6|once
ASSLSGSNYEQY
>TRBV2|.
ASKETTGYETQY
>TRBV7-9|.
ASSLASQGKDTDTQY
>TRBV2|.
ASRTSGQGGGYT
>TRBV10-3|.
AIRAGTGVLSDEKLF
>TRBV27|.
ASSYSDRVNEQF
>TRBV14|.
ASSPQETQY
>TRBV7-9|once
ASSLAWGPVYGYT
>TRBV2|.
ASSEGQVYQPQH